This entry lists 32 T cell receptor beta chains sequenced from one sample in a study of blood T cell repertoires in COVID-19. Measured with immunoSEQ multiplex PCR; TCRdb has only the in-frame clones, and not every one. The data show fewer than 70,000 clones, over 70% seen once. The sample was peripheral blood. The source of these receptors is a human donor in a cohort sampled during active COVID-19.

This chain connects TRBV6-5 to TRBJ2-7; possible D gene TRBD2, 5 bases. With 11 bases removed from V and 3 bases from J, the gap between germline ends came to 11 bases. CDR1 is MNHEY and CDR2 is SVGAGI in the germline V gene. This CDR3 has 11 amino acids. The CDR3 DNA follows: TGTGCCGGGAGAGCAGGCTACGAGCAGTACTTC. Its protein product is CAGRAGYEQYF.

This rearrangement joins TRBV18 to TRBJ2-2; D is perhaps TRBD1 (6 bases). The CDR3 loop spans 16 amino acids. V lost 5 bases and J 4 bases, leaving 17 bases between the germline ends. The V gene's germline CDR1 is KGHSH and CDR2 LQKENI. The CDR3 DNA reads TGTGCCAGCTCATTACAAGCAGGGGTTGGCACCGGGGAGCTGTTTTTT. Protein sequence: CASSLQAGVGTGELFF.

CDR3 in DNA: TGTGCCAGTAGTACACAACAGGGGTCCAATCAGCCCCAGCATTTT. It translates to CASSTQQGSNQPQHF. J is TRBJ1-5 and V is TRBV19; TRBD1 matches 7 bases. The CDR3 loop spans 15 amino acids. Trimming cost V 4 bases and J 3 bases; bases outside gene matches: 6. Germline V gives CDR1 LNHDA, CDR2 SQIVND (reference sequence).

The rearrangement joins TRBV7-2 to TRBJ1-5; D ambiguous. CDR3 length: 15 residues. The V end was cut by 5 bases, the J end by 0 bases, with 11 bases between. Germline assignment: CDR1 SGHTA and CDR2 FQGNSA. The CDR3 here is CASSPQRHSNQPQHF. CDR3 nucleotides: TGTGCCAGCAGCCCCCAGCGGCATAGCAATCAGCCCCAGCATTTT.

A single count supports this clone. The rearrangement uses TRBV30 and TRBJ2-1; D may be TRBD2 (5 bases). The V gene's germline CDR1 is GTSNPN and CDR2 SVGIG (reference sequence). Trimming took off 4 bases at V and 8 bases at J, with 21 bases between the two ends. The CDR3 runs to 15 residues. The DNA for the CDR3 is TGTGCCTGGAACTTGAGGGCCGCGAGGTATCATGAGCAGTTCTTC. It yields the protein CAWNLRAARYHEQFF.

This chain uses TRBV5-8 with TRBJ2-3; TRBD2 matches 7 bases. The germline V gene encodes CDR1 SGHTS and CDR2 YDEGEE. The CDR3 covers 15 residues. Trimming took 0 bases from V and 7 from J; bases not matched to a gene: 8. The CDR3 sequence is CASSLDGTIANTQYF. DNA for the CDR3: TGTGCCAGCAGCTTGGACGGGACTATCGCAAATACGCAGTATTTT.

The chain has TRBV19 and TRBJ2-6; D may be TRBD2 (6 bases). The CDR3 spans 15 residues. The germline V gene has CDR1 LNHDA and CDR2 SQIVND (reference sequence). Trimming left V 5 bases short and J 3 bases short, with 11 bases between. The CDR3 loop is CASSQRGGGANVLTF. The DNA for the CDR3 is TGTGCCAGTAGTCAGAGGGGAGGTGGGGCCAACGTCCTGACTTTC.

The chain joins TRBV5-1 to TRBJ2-5; no definite D call. V was clipped by 5 bases and J by 2 bases, with 13 bases between them. There are 14 residues in the CDR3. Germline loops: CDR1 SGHRS, CDR2 YFSETQ. CDR3 bases: TGCGCCAGCAGACGGGTTGTGGAACAAGAGACCCAGTACTTC. Its translation is CASRRVVEQETQYF.

The genes are TRBV19 and TRBJ1-5; the D gene is possibly TRBD1 (6 bases). Germline V gene data show CDR1 as LNHDA and CDR2 as SQIVND (reference sequence). Trimming shortened V by 1 base and J by 6 bases, and 19 bases separated the two germline ends. The CDR3 is 17 residues long. CDR3 in DNA: TGTGCCAGTAGTATAGCTGGGGGCATGGGAATCGGTCAGCCCCAGCATTTT. It is translated as CASSIAGGMGIGQPQHF.

The chain has TRBV6-6 and TRBJ1-2; 7 nucleotides agree with TRBD1. Germline lookup yields CDR1 MNHNY and CDR2 SVGAGI (reference sequence). The CDR3 contains 16 residues. The V and J ends lost 7 bases and 4 bases, in that order; junction bases with no gene match: 15. Here the CDR3 reads CASTAPGTEEFYGYTF. The CDR3 DNA reads TGTGCCAGCACTGCACCTGGGACAGAAGAATTCTATGGCTACACCTTC.

V gene TRBV7-8 combines with J gene TRBJ2-7, with TRBD1 matching over 7 bases. V was clipped by 5 bases and J by 2 bases; unmatched bases: 6. This CDR3 is 14 amino acids long. Germline CDR1 SGHVS, CDR2 FQNEAQ. Written as DNA, the CDR3 is TGTGCCAGCAGCCCTCCGGGACAGACCTACGAGCAGTACTTC. It codes for CASSPPGQTYEQYF.

The chain uses TRBV2 and TRBJ1-5, with 9 bases lining up with TRBD1. Per the germline V gene, CDR1 is SNHLY and CDR2 is FYNNEI. The CDR3 sequence is 15 residues long. Unmatched junction bases numbered 5, after V lost 0 bases and J lost 8 bases. Here the CDR3 reads CASSEAEGQGKPQHF. DNA for the CDR3: TGTGCCAGCAGTGAAGCGGAGGGACAGGGAAAGCCCCAGCATTTT.

V is TRBV4-1 and J is TRBJ2-3, with a tentative D call TRBD2 (6 bases). Germline V gene data show CDR1 as MGHRA and CDR2 as YSYEKL. CDR3 length: 15 amino acids. V lost 4 bases to trimming and J lost 6 bases, with 17 bases between them. The CDR3 DNA reads TGCGCCAGCAGCCGGGCACAGCGGGCCGGGGATACGCAGTATTTT. Translating gives CASSRAQRAGDTQYF.

The chain has TRBV5-1 and TRBJ2-2; perhaps TRBD1 as D (5 bases). The CDR3 spans 14 residues. V was cut by 4 bases and J by 3 bases, with 10 bases left in between. Germline CDR1 reads SGHRS; CDR2 reads YFSETQ. CDR3 sequence (DNA): TGCGCCAGCAGCCAAGTCAGGGACACCGGGGAGCTGTTTTTT. Its protein product is CASSQVRDTGELFF.

This chain connects TRBV24-1 to TRBJ2-7; possibly TRBD2 for D (7 bases). The CDR3 has 16 residues. With 4 bases removed from V and 3 bases from J, the gap between germline ends came to 18 bases. CDR1 KGHDR and CDR2 SFDVKD come from the germline V gene. CDR3 in amino acids: CATSEGESGGGYEQYF. The CDR3 DNA is TGTGCCACCAGTGAGGGTGAGTCGGGGGGCGGCTACGAGCAGTACTTC.

The sample holds one count of this clone. The chain couples TRBV4-1 to TRBJ2-5; maybe TRBD1 (6 bases). Germline loops: CDR1 MGHRA, CDR2 YSYEKL. V lost 0 bases and J lost 5, with 13 bases in between. The CDR3 totals 15 residues. CDR3 in amino acids: CASSQDRQGWETQYF. The CDR3, as DNA: TGCGCCAGCAGCCAAGATCGGCAGGGGTGGGAGACCCAGTACTTC.

The chain couples TRBV7-8 to TRBJ2-2, with 12 bases fitting TRBD2. Per the germline V gene, CDR1 is SGHVS and CDR2 is FQNEAQ. J was trimmed by 4 bases and V by 1 base; bases with no gene match: 10. The CDR3 extends over 19 amino acids. This CDR3 is CASSLVRTSGKSATGELFF. CDR3 nucleotides: TGTGCCAGCAGCTTAGTTCGGACTAGCGGGAAATCGGCCACCGGGGAGCTGTTTTTT.

This rearrangement joins TRBV18 to TRBJ1-3; 7 bases match TRBD1. The CDR3 contains 17 residues. CDR1 KGHSH and CDR2 LQKENI come from the germline V gene. V lost 3 bases, J lost 0 bases, and 8 bases stayed unmatched. CDR3 amino acids: CASSPLEGANSGNTIYF. The DNA for the CDR3 is TGTGCCAGCTCACCCCTTGAGGGGGCGAACTCTGGAAACACCATATATTTT.

CDR3 bases: TGTGCCTGGAGCCTGGGACAGGTATATGGCTACACCTTC. This gives the protein CAWSLGQVYGYTF. The chain links TRBV30 to TRBJ1-2; 8 bases map to TRBD1. CDR1 and CDR2 from the germline V gene are GTSNPN and SVGIG (reference sequence). The CDR3 loop spans 13 amino acids. V trimming: 3 bases; J trimming: 5 bases; junction bases outside the gene matches: 5.

This clone appeared a single time. The V gene is TRBV5-1, the J gene TRBJ2-1, with D possibly being TRBD2 (6 bases). There are 16 residues in the CDR3. V lost 0 bases, J lost 0 bases, and 10 bases lay in between. Per the germline V gene, CDR1 is SGHRS and CDR2 is YFSETQ. The CDR3 bases are TGCGCCAGCAGCTTGGCCAGCGGGTCCTCCTACAATGAGCAGTTCTTC. It translates to CASSLASGSSYNEQFF.

This sequence joins TRBV5-6 and TRBJ2-3, with 8 bases aligning to TRBD2. The CDR3 totals 14 residues. J lost 3 bases, V lost 4 bases, and 4 bases had no gene match. Germline V lookup: CDR1 SGHDT, CDR2 YYEEEE. The CDR3 region is CASSGTSGTDTQYF. DNA for the CDR3: TGTGCCAGCAGCGGAACTAGCGGAACAGATACGCAGTATTTT.

J is TRBJ1-1 and V is TRBV28, with 7 bases aligning to TRBD1. This CDR3 is 16 amino acids long. Germline lookup yields CDR1 MDHEN and CDR2 SYDVKM. The trim removed 1 base at V and 0 bases at J, leaving 5 bases unmatched. The CDR3 loop reads CASSLLNRGLNTEAFF. For the CDR3, the DNA is TGTGCCAGCAGTTTATTGAACAGGGGATTGAACACTGAAGCTTTCTTT.

By share of the sample, this clone is medium-sized. The chain carries TRBV5-1 and TRBJ2-5; a possible D gene is TRBD1 (6 bases). V lost 4 bases and J lost 5, with 18 bases in between. The CDR3 runs 15 residues. Germline CDR1 SGHRS, CDR2 YFSETQ. For the CDR3, the DNA is TGCGCCAGCAGCATCCTAGCTCAGGGGTGGGAGACCCAGTACTTC. Protein sequence: CASSILAQGWETQYF.

The rearrangement links TRBV5-3 to TRBJ1-1; a weak D match, TRBD1 (6 bases). TRBV5-3 is an ORF; its function is uncertain. This CDR3 has 12 amino acids. V was pared by 7 bases and J by 3 bases, with 10 bases between. The CDR3 DNA is TGTGCCAGAGCGCCAGGGGACACTGAAGCTTTCTTT. Its translation is CARAPGDTEAFF.

This chain connects TRBV10-3 to TRBJ2-6, with D possibly being TRBD1 (5 bases). Per the germline V gene, CDR1 is ENHRY and CDR2 is SYGVKD. This CDR3 has 15 residues. Trimming cost V 6 bases and J 0 bases, with 9 bases left between them. CDR3 sequence: CAIRPQDSGANVLTF. DNA for the CDR3: TGTGCCATCAGGCCACAGGACTCTGGGGCCAACGTCCTGACTTTC.

The chain links TRBV3-1 (or the pseudogene TRBV3-2) to TRBJ1-2; 8 bases agree with TRBD1. This CDR3 is built from 11 residues. J lost 10 bases, V lost 4 bases, and 2 bases had no gene match. From germline, CDR1 is LGHDT and CDR2 YNNKEL (reference sequence). The CDR3: CASSRQGTYTF. The CDR3 DNA is TGTGCCAGCAGCCGACAGGGGACCTACACCTTC.

The chain employs TRBV20-1 and TRBJ1-5; unclear D gene. V gave up 5 bases and J gave up 9 bases, with 11 bases separating them. The germline V gene encodes CDR1 DFQATT and CDR2 SNEGSKA (reference sequence). The length of the CDR3 is 11 residues. The CDR3 spells CSAGELGPQHF. The CDR3 coding sequence is TGCAGTGCTGGTGAGCTAGGGCCCCAGCATTTT.

This chain uses TRBV5-1 with TRBJ1-4; 7 bases map to TRBD1. Germline V gene lookup returns CDR1 SGHRS and CDR2 YFSETQ. The CDR3 is 14 amino acids. V lost 0 bases, J lost 6 bases, and 2 bases stayed unmatched. DNA for the CDR3: TGCGCCAGCAGCTTGGCCAGGGGGGATGAAAAACTGTTTTTT. Its protein is CASSLARGDEKLFF.

This sequence joins TRBV7-8 and TRBJ2-5, with TRBD2 matching 10 bases. The CDR3 runs to 16 residues. The junction had 11 bases not matched to a gene; V was cut back by 5 bases and J by 5 bases. From germline, CDR1 is SGHVS and CDR2 FQNEAQ. CDR3 protein: CASSNRLAGGRETQYF. The DNA for the CDR3 is TGTGCCAGCAGCAACAGACTAGCGGGCGGACGGGAGACCCAGTACTTC.

The DNA for the CDR3 is TGTGCCTGGAGTGTACGGGGTAACAATGAGCAGTTCTTC. Translation: CAWSVRGNNEQFF. The V call is TRBV30, the J call TRBJ2-1, with D perhaps matching TRBD2 (5 bases). CDR3 length equals 13 residues. In germline, CDR1 is GTSNPN, CDR2 SVGIG (reference sequence). V lost 0 bases, J lost 5 bases, and 8 bases lay in between. Full variable domain (outside the CDR3, taken from reference TRBV30 and TRBJ2-1): SQTIHQWPATLVQPVGSPLSLECTVEGTSNPNLYWYRQAAGRGLQLLFYSVGIGQISSEVPQNLSASRPQDRQFILSSKKLLLSDSGFYLCAWSVRGNNEQFFGPGTRLTVL.

This sequence joins TRBV18 and TRBJ2-2; the match to TRBD1 covers 8 bases. Germline CDR1 is KGHSH and CDR2 is LQKENI. The CDR3 spans 16 residues. V lost 6 bases, J lost 7 bases, and 13 bases stayed unmatched. The CDR3 here is CASSHLWTGRSGELFF. In nucleotides, the CDR3 is TGTGCCAGCTCTCATCTTTGGACAGGGAGAAGCGGGGAGCTGTTTTTT.

The chain combines TRBV7-6 with TRBJ2-7; 9 nucleotides line up with TRBD2. The V gene's germline CDR1 is SGHVS and CDR2 FNYEAQ. The CDR3 runs 15 residues. J gave up 7 bases and V 5 bases, and 12 bases lay outside the gene matches. CDR3 in DNA: TGTGCCAGCAGCGCCGGGACTAGCTGGTCTCGGGAGCAGTACTTC. Its translation: CASSAGTSWSREQYF.